A selection of T cell receptor beta chains follows, all from one sample in a study of CD8 T cells in Susac syndrome. One entry per CDR3 protein results from TCRdb running MiXCR on the immunoSEQ multiplex PCR reads. The data contain about 210,000 distinct CDR3 sequences, 94% of them singletons. The sample was CD4+ T cells from PBMCs. The receptor source for this set is a human donor with Susac syndrome. Each CDR3 is given with its conserved first and last residue.

CDR3: CASSYVARGAGYTF
J: TRBJ1-2
V: TRBV6-2/TRBV6-3

CDR3: CASSLRQGTDTQYF
J: TRBJ2-3
V: TRBV11-3

CDR3: CAWRQGAGNTIYF
J: TRBJ1-3
V: TRBV30

CDR3: CASRAGTAANSPLHF
J: TRBJ1-6
V: TRBV9

CDR3: CSAQEGNQPQHF
J: TRBJ1-5
V: TRBV29-1

CDR3: CASSSDRVQRNSPLHF
J: TRBJ1-6
V: TRBV7-2

CDR3: CASSPRQVDEQYF
J: TRBJ2-7
V: TRBV18

CDR3: CASRPQATGEQFF
J: TRBJ2-1
V: TRBV28

CDR3: CASSLMDGVGGYTF
J: TRBJ1-2
V: TRBV5-5

CDR3: CASSRDRGNGYTF
J: TRBJ1-2
V: TRBV7-2

CDR3: CATSDYGTPEGGYTF
J: TRBJ1-2
V: TRBV15

CDR3: CASSREGRAEAFF
J: TRBJ1-1
V: TRBV9

CDR3: CASAPPGDEQYF
J: TRBJ2-7
V: TRBV12-5

CDR3: CASTGTGGTGANVLTF
J: TRBJ2-6
V: TRBV5-4

CDR3: CASRELAGSPNTQYF
J: TRBJ2-3
V: TRBV6-2/TRBV6-3

CDR3: CASSVGTAPVKQYF
J: TRBJ2-7
V: TRBV12-3/TRBV12-4

CDR3: CASSVQGLDTQYF
J: TRBJ2-3
V: TRBV9

CDR3: CASSQNLRSGTGWLFF
J: TRBJ2-2
V: TRBV4-3

CDR3: CAWSGVGQGANVLTF
J: TRBJ2-6
V: TRBV30

CDR3: CASSAGQGWGGYTF
J: TRBJ1-2
V: TRBV3-1

CDR3: CASSESGTPNTEAFF
J: TRBJ1-1
V: TRBV25-1

CDR3: CASSLPVGQGDEQFF
J: TRBJ2-1
V: TRBV3-1

CDR3: CSVGRGGDEKLFF
J: TRBJ1-4
V: TRBV29-1

CDR3: CASRPRDLDEQFF
J: TRBJ2-1
V: TRBV5-1

CDR3: CASSLRSTRGAYEQYF
J: TRBJ2-7
V: TRBV7-2

CDR3: CASSNPLEEGTDIQYF
J: TRBJ2-4
V: TRBV5-6

CDR3: CASSLGALGEGETQYF
J: TRBJ2-5
V: TRBV5-4

CDR3: CASSHRTGGSTEAFF
J: TRBJ1-1
V: TRBV7-9

CDR3: CASSATGTGGYEQYF
J: TRBJ2-7
V: TRBV9

CDR3: CAWSPKQGIEAYHYGYTF
J: TRBJ1-2
V: TRBV30

CDR3: CASSLEGDNSPLHF
J: TRBJ1-6
V: TRBV12-3/TRBV12-4

CDR3: CACLLGGLGRYTF
J: TRBJ1-2
V: TRBV28

CDR3: CASWTGPGHYGYTF
J: TRBJ1-2
V: TRBV28

CDR3: CASSLSPTGSYEQYF
J: TRBJ2-7
V: TRBV5-1

CDR3: CATSRGLESNQPQHF
J: TRBJ1-5
V: TRBV15

CDR3: CASSLPTGHLSTDTQYF
J: TRBJ2-3
V: TRBV3-1

CDR3: CASSQAGGPETQYF
J: TRBJ2-5
V: TRBV4-2

CDR3: CAISERGQGLNYEQYF
J: TRBJ2-7
V: TRBV10-3

CDR3: CAWTRDTGYTF
J: TRBJ1-2
V: TRBV30

CDR3: CASSTGQGEETQYF
J: TRBJ2-5
V: TRBV27

CDR3: CASSPTSGGVNNEQFF
J: TRBJ2-1
V: TRBV7-3

CDR3: CASSYLDSLNEQFF
J: TRBJ2-1
V: TRBV6-5

CDR3: CASRDHRVRGEKLFF
J: TRBJ1-4
V: TRBV6-5

CDR3: CSVERGTGNTIYF
J: TRBJ1-3
V: TRBV29-1

CDR3: CASSVAVTGNEKLFF
J: TRBJ1-4
V: TRBV9

CDR3: CSARLLRTGQPSEQYF
J: TRBJ2-7
V: TRBV20-1

CDR3: CASSHDTTGDYGYTF
J: TRBJ1-2
V: TRBV5-6

CDR3: CASSDRGLYGYTF
J: TRBJ1-2
V: TRBV27

CDR3: CSASPRGGWGNEQFF
J: TRBJ2-1
V: TRBV20-1

CDR3: CASSRGEASTDTQYF
J: TRBJ2-3
V: TRBV7-7

CDR3: CASSLGVRSPLHF
J: TRBJ1-6
V: TRBV11-2